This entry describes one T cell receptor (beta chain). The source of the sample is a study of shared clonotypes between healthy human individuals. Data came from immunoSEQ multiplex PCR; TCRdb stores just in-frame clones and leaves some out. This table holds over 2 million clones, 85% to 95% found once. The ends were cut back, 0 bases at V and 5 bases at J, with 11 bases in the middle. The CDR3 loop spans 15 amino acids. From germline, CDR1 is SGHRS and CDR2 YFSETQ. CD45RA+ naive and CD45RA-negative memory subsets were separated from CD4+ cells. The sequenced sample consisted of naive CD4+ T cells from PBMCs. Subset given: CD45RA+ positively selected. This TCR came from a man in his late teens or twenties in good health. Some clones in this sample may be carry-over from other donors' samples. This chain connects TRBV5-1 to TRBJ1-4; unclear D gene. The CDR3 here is CASSLGPDSNEKLFF. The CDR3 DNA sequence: TGCGCCAGCAGCTTGGGCCCAGACTCCAATGAAAAACTGTTTTTT.